The sequence of this T cell receptor beta chain was determined in a study of CD8+ T cells in alopecia areata. Turning to the study itself: Twice daily, treated patients received 5 to 10 mg of oral tofacitinib. General study results and limits: Tofacitinib produced a significant decrease in scalp clonality and in expanded CD8+ clones among the top 100. Lesional scalp displayed greater clonality than normal scalp, most notably in alopecia totalis/universalis.

Germline V CDR1 and CDR2: GTSNPN, SVGIG (reference sequence). V shed 2 bases and J shed 5 bases, with 16 bases lying between them. The CDR3 consists of 14 residues. Reverse transcribed after extraction, RNA yielded cDNA as the sequencing template. Profiled with immunoSEQ multiplex PCR; TCRdb holds only in-frame clones, not every one. This table holds some 110,000 clones, about 59% found once. Points on this clone: Its target is not known.

Treatment noted: oral pan-JAK inhibitor, 5-10 mg twice daily. Researchers gathered lesional scalp punch biopsies and peripheral blood from patients with alopecia areata. This TCR derives from a human donor with alopecia areata. The sample was CD8+ T cells sorted from blood, taken at week 24, from a patient treated with tofacitinib. The J gene is TRBJ2-7, the V gene TRBV30; D is perhaps TRBD2 (5 bases). Written as DNA, the CDR3 is TGTGCCTGGAGTCGGGGTGGCAGGTTGAACGAGCAGTACTTC. As protein: CAWSRGGRLNEQYF.